This T cell receptor (beta chain) was identified in a study of T cells in Graves' hyperthyroidism and ophthalmopathy. Patients aged 18 to 65 had newly diagnosed hyperthyroidism of under 2 months' duration. This CDR3 is 16 amino acids long. V was pared by 0 bases and J by 0 bases, with 10 bases between. The germline gives CDR1 MNHEY, CDR2 SVGAGI. This clonotype was observed a handful of times. Its cognate antigen is unknown. What was amplified from RNA transcripts were TCR beta CDR3 regions. Primed by the HTBI set, a first-round RT-PCR was run on the TCR CDR3. TCRdb recomputed calls from the multiplex PCR reads with MiXCR, one row per CDR3 protein. The sample holds 400,000 to 600,000 distinct CDR3 sequences, less than 25% seen once. Study findings and constraints: Among clonotypes expanded in thyroid above 0.001, most were also found in blood.

V usage is TRBV6-5 and J usage is TRBJ2-3; D call uncertain. The sample was blood. The clonotype was recovered from a man younger than 35 with Graves' hyperthyroidism. The CDR3 region has the DNA TGTGCCAGCAGTTACTCGGGCACATCTAGCACAGATACGCAGTATTTT. Translation gives CASSYSGTSSTDTQYF.